This is a list of T cell receptor beta chains from one sample in a study of Graves' ophthalmopathy and Graves' hyperthyroidism. TCRdb re-analysed the multiplex PCR reads in MiXCR, keeping a single row per CDR3 protein. The sample lists about 370,000 distinct CDR3 sequences; about 16% were seen once. Sequencing was performed on peripheral blood. The receptors originated from a woman younger than 30 with Graves' ophthalmopathy. Each CDR3 is given with its conserved first and last residue. Each record gives: J gene, V gene, CDR3 length, CDR3 protein.

>TRBJ2-7|TRBV7-2|14
CASSFSGAPYEQYF
>TRBJ1-1|TRBV29-1|14
CSVVAGSRNTEAFF
>TRBJ2-5|TRBV5-1|15
CASSFFVGPQETQYF
>TRBJ1-1|TRBV12-3/TRBV12-4|13
CASSLEVHTEAFF
>TRBJ2-7|TRBV6-2/TRBV6-3|16
CAGNDAEGTRDYEQYF
>TRBJ2-2|TRBV29-1|12
CSATGGTGELFF
>TRBJ2-7|TRBV28|15
CASSVLTGGSYEQYF
>TRBJ1-1|TRBV30|17
CAWRVDFGARRGTEAFF
>TRBJ1-2|TRBV9|14
CASSVDGRVDGYTF
>TRBJ2-7|TRBV6-1|15
CASSEEWDRPYEQYF
>TRBJ2-7|TRBV29-1|14
CSVGSGLGPGEQYF
>TRBJ2-4|TRBV6-4|14
CASSPSPEKNIQYF
>TRBJ1-1|TRBV6-2/TRBV6-3|14
CASSYEALNTEAFF
>TRBJ1-3|TRBV6-5|16
CASTRPGGSSGNTIYF
>TRBJ1-6|TRBV7-9|13
CASSLAANSPLHF
>TRBJ2-2|TRBV3-1|16
CASSQTGWANTGELFF
>TRBJ1-1|TRBV14|14
CASSQASSNTEAFF